This passage covers 10 T cell receptor beta chains from one sample sequenced in a study of regulatory T cells in long-lasting Graves disease. Construction of TCR beta libraries relied on iRepertoire HTBI primers and on Arm-PCR targeting CDR3 regions. TCRdb re-analysed the multiplex PCR reads in MiXCR, keeping a single row per CDR3 protein. This repertoire shows 400,000 or so distinct CDR3 sequences, less than 25% found once; its top ten account for around 20%. Specified time point: persistent/refractory GD, antithyroid drugs over 5 years with positive TRAb. The TCR library was made from RNA that had been extracted from PBMCs in TRIzol. The sequencing used peripheral blood mononuclear cells (PBMCs), collected when the disease was refractory, from a patient treated with antithyroid drugs. These receptors came from a female donor with Graves disease.

This clonotype has just a few counts. V is TRBV4-3 and J is TRBJ1-2; TRBD1 might be the D (5 bases). Germline lookup yields CDR1 LGHNA and CDR2 YSLEER. V was clipped by 0 bases and J by 4 bases, with 12 bases between them. This CDR3 comprises 15 residues. CDR3 nucleotides: TGCGCCAGCAGCCAAGACAGGGACGCTAGCTATGGCTACACCTTC. It encodes CASSQDRDASYGYTF.

This clonotype came up many times. V usage is TRBV7-2 and J usage is TRBJ2-5, with TRBD2 matching over 13 bases. The CDR3 covers 17 residues. V dropped 3 bases and J dropped 5; count of bases not matched to a gene: 9. Germline V gene data show CDR1 as SGHTA and CDR2 as FQGNSA. The CDR3: CASSLRGLAGRGETQYF. CDR3 nucleotide sequence: TGTGCCAGCAGCTTGAGGGGACTAGCGGGAAGGGGGGAGACCCAGTACTTC.

The genes are TRBV6-1 and TRBJ2-1; 13 bases map to TRBD2. The CDR3 has 15 amino acids. CDR1 and CDR2 from the germline V gene are MNHNS and SASEGT. The V gene end was trimmed by 5 bases and the J gene end by 4 bases; junction bases not matched to a gene: 2. CDR3 region: CASSRTSGSYNEQFF. The CDR3 DNA reads as TGTGCCAGCAGTAGGACTAGCGGGAGTTACAATGAGCAGTTCTTC.

V usage is TRBV27 and J usage is TRBJ2-7; the match to TRBD1 covers 7 bases. V gave up 4 bases and J gave up 0 bases; unmatched junction bases: 3. Per germline, CDR1 MNHEY and CDR2 SMNVEV (reference sequence). The CDR3 runs to 14 residues. CDR3 sequence: CASSSGTDSYEQYF. The CDR3 bases are TGTGCCAGCAGTTCCGGGACAGACTCCTACGAGCAGTACTTC.

There are many counts of this clonotype. The chain's CDR3 is CATIGGTRETQYF. CDR3 bases: TGTGCCACCATCGGGGGGACGCGAGAGACCCAGTACTTC. J is TRBJ2-5 and V is TRBV24-1; 7 bases agree with TRBD2. Germline CDR1 KGHDR, CDR2 SFDVKD. The CDR3 extends over 13 amino acids. V dropped 8 bases and J dropped 4; count of bases not matched to a gene: 6.

This clonotype has ten or more counts. The chain employs TRBV30 and TRBJ1-5, with TRBD1 matching 8 bases. Germline CDR1 is GTSNPN and CDR2 is SVGIG (reference sequence). The CDR3 totals 14 residues. The CDR3 DNA reads TGTGGTGGGAATTGGGCAGGGGGCGGTCAGCCCCAGCATTTT. Its protein is CGGNWAGGGQPQHF.

The table lists this clonotype with many counts. This chain links TRBV7-2 with TRBJ2-7; D might be TRBD1 (5 bases). This CDR3 comprises 14 residues. Trimming shortened V by 6 bases and J by 0 bases, and 12 bases separated the two germline ends. Looked up from germline, CDR1 is SGHTA and CDR2 is FQGNSA. DNA for the CDR3: TGTGCCAGCAGACCCGAGACAGACTCCTACGAGCAGTACTTC. This gives the protein CASRPETDSYEQYF.

Notes on this clonotype: One base away lies a much larger clone, so this may be a sequencing read error. The chain uses TRBV7-2 and TRBJ2-5, with unresolved D. Germline lookup yields CDR1 SGHTA and CDR2 FQGNSA. CDR3 length equals 13 residues. CDR3 in DNA: TGTGCCAGCAGCAGCCGCGCCCCGGAGACCCAGCACTTC. Translation: CASSSRAPETQHF.

A remark on this clonotype: A single base separates this from a much larger clone, so it may be a read error. CDR3 coding DNA: TGCGCCAGCGGCCGGACAGAAAACTATGGCTACACCTTC. Amino acid sequence: CASGRTENYGYTF. This sequence joins TRBV5-1 and TRBJ1-2, with D possibly matching TRBD1 (6 bases). Germline CDR1 and CDR2: SGHRS and YFSETQ. The CDR3 consists of 13 residues. V lost 7 bases and J 2 bases, leaving 12 bases between the germline ends.

This clonotype was counted between two and nine times. This chain connects TRBV4-3 to TRBJ2-7; no clear D gene. Germline V CDR1 and CDR2: LGHNA, YSLEER. The V and J ends lost 0 bases and 0 bases respectively, with 9 bases between them. The CDR3 loop spans 15 amino acids. The CDR3 DNA follows: TGCGCCAGCAGCCAAGATTCGGCCAACTCCTACGAGCAGTACTTC. This translates into CASSQDSANSYEQYF.